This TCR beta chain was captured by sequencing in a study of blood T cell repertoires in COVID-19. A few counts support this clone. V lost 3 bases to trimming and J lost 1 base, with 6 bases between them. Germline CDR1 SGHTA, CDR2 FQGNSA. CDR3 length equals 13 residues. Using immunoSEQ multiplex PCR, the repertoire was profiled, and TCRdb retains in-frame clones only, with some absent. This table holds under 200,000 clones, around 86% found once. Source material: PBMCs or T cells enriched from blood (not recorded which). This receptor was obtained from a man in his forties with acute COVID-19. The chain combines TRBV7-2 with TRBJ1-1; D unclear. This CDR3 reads CASSFRQNTEAFF. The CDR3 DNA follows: TGTGCCAGCAGCTTCCGACAGAACACTGAAGCTTTCTTT.